This T cell receptor (beta chain) was obtained from a study of blood T cell repertoires in COVID-19. Study in general: In each case, the material was cDNA or gDNA derived from T cells, B-cell-depleted T cells, or PBMCs.

As originally analysed: From reference gene primer amplification, estimates of nucleated cell counts were derived. Profiled with immunoSEQ multiplex PCR; TCRdb holds only in-frame clones, not every one. The V and J calls and clone size come from that table; D and trimming were worked out from the DNA. This table has a few hundred thousand clones, over 80% appearing once. Participants were aged roughly 18 to 89 years from 20 to 30 US areas. Participant-reported clinical history was the basis for cohort assignment. This clone came up once. V was trimmed by 3 bases and J by 0 bases, leaving 12 bases between them. The CDR3 spans 16 residues. Germline lookup yields CDR1 MNHEY and CDR2 SVGAGI.

This chain links TRBV6-5 with TRBJ2-1; TRBD2 might be the D (6 bases). The receptor's source is a man between 18 and 29 years old with acute COVID-19. Sequenced: PBMCs or T cells enriched from blood (not recorded which). CDR3 residues: CASSYLAGYSYNEQFF. CDR3 sequence (DNA): TGTGCCAGCAGTTATCTCGCGGGATACTCCTACAATGAGCAGTTCTTC.